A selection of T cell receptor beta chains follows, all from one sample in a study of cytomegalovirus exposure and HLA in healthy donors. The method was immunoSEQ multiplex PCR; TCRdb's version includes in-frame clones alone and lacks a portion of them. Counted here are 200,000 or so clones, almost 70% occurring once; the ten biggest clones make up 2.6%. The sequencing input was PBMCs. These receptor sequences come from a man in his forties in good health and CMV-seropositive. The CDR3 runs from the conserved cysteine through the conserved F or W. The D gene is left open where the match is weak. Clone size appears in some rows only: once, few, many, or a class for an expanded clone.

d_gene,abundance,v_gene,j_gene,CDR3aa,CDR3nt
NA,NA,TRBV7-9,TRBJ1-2,CASSLDGGSSGGYTF,TGTGCCAGCAGCTTAGATGGGGGGTCCTCGGGCGGCTACACCTTC
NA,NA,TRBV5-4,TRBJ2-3,CASTTKRGGLTDTQYF,TGTGCCAGCACCACAAAAAGGGGGGGGCTCACAGATACGCAGTATTTT
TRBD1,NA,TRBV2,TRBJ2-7,CASSRDRGYEQYF,TGTGCCAGCAGTCGGGACAGGGGCTACGAGCAGTACTTC
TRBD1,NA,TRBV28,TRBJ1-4,CASLEGASEKLFF,TGTGCCAGCTTGGAGGGGGCAAGCGAAAAACTGTTTTTT
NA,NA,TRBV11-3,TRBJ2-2,CASSLSGVPGELFF,TGTGCCAGCAGCTTGTCAGGGGTTCCCGGGGAGCTGTTTTTT
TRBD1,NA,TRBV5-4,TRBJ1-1,CASRVGQRNTEAFF,TGTGCCAGCAGGGTGGGACAGCGCAACACTGAAGCTTTCTTT
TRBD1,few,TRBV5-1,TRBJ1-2,CASSRKTGVLNYGYTF,TGCGCCAGCAGCAGGAAGACAGGGGTTCTAAACTATGGCTACACCTTC
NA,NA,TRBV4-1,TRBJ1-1,CASSPQLRGIMNTEAFF,TGCGCCAGCAGCCCCCAGTTACGGGGGATAATGAACACTGAAGCTTTCTTT
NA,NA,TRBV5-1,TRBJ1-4,CASSGGGVNEKLFF,TGCGCCAGCAGCGGCGGAGGGGTTAATGAAAAACTGTTTTTT
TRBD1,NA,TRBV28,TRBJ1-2,CASSPGGTGAFYGYTF,TGTGCCAGCAGTCCCGGGGGGACAGGAGCATTCTATGGCTACACCTTC
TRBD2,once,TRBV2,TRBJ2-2,CATLAGGTGELFF,TGTGCCACCCTAGCGGGTGGCACCGGGGAGCTGTTTTTT
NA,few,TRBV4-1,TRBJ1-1,CASSQDFDTEAFF,TGCGCCAGCAGCCAAGATTTCGACACTGAAGCTTTCTTT
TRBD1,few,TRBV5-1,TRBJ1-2,CASSLTGVYGYTF,TGCGCCAGCAGCCTGACAGGGGTCTATGGCTACACCTTC
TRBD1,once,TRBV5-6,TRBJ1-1,CASTPTTGGWRNTEAFF,TGTGCCAGCACGCCTACGACAGGGGGCTGGAGGAACACTGAAGCTTTCTTT
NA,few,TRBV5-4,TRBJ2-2,CASSSTSPNTGELFF,TGTGCCAGCAGCTCCACTAGCCCCAACACCGGGGAGCTGTTTTTT
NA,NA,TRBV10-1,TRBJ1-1,CASSESGGSTEAFF,TGCGCCAGCAGTGAGTCAGGGGGATCCACTGAAGCTTTCTTT
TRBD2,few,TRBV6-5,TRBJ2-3,CASSLAGGRRDTQYF,TGTGCCAGCAGTCTGGCGGGGGGCCGGCGGGATACGCAGTATTTT
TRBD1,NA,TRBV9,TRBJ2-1,CASSASTGAGNEQFF,TGTGCCAGCAGCGCCTCGACAGGGGCTGGCAATGAGCAGTTCTTC
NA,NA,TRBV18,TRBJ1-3,CASSPTVSGNTIYF,TGTGCCAGCTCACCCACGGTCTCTGGAAACACCATATATTTT
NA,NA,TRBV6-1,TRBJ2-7,CASRFYYEQYF,TGTGCCAGCAGATTCTACTACGAGCAGTACTTC
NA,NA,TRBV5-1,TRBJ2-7,CASSLVLQGSEQYF,TGCGCCAGCAGCTTGGTCCTCCAGGGGAGCGAGCAGTACTTC
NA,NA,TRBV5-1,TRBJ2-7,CASSLDRLKVF,TGCGCCAGCAGCTTGGACAGGCTTAAGGTCTTC
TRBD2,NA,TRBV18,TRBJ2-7,CASSMGGTSYEQYF,TGTGCCAGTTCCATGGGGGGGACCTCCTACGAGCAGTACTTC
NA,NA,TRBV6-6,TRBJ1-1,CASSYLDSTEAFF,TGTGCCAGCAGTTACTTGGACAGCACTGAAGCTTTCTTT
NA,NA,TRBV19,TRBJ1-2,CASSTDRQYGYTF,TGTGCCAGTAGTACCGACAGGCAGTATGGCTACACCTTC
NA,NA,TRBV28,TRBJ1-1,CASSLGSYTEAFF,TGTGCCAGCAGTTTGGGCAGCTACACTGAAGCTTTCTTT
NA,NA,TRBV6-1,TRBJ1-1,CASRLGSVNTEAFF,TGTGCCAGCAGGCTAGGCTCAGTGAACACTGAAGCTTTCTTT
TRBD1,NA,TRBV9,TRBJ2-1,CASSVEGQGAPNEQFF,TGTGCCAGCAGCGTAGAGGGACAGGGGGCTCCCAATGAGCAGTTCTTC
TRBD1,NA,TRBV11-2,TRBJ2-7,CASSIEYDRVREQYF,TGTGCCAGCAGCATAGAATACGACAGGGTCCGCGAGCAGTACTTC
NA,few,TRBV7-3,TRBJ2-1,CASSRLAALDNEQFF,TGTGCCAGCAGCCGATTAGCGGCTTTAGACAATGAGCAGTTCTTC
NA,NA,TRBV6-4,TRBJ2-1,CASTNSGTFPSYNEQFF,TGTGCCAGCACCAACTCCGGGACTTTCCCTTCCTACAATGAGCAGTTCTTC
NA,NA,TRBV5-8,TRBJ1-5,CASSFRQGNQPQHF,TGTGCCAGCAGCTTCCGGCAGGGTAATCAGCCCCAGCATTTT
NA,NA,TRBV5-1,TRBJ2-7,CASSSESDREQYF,TGCGCCAGCAGCTCGGAATCCGACAGAGAGCAGTACTTC
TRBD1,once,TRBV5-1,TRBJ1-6,CASSHTGQGDSPLHF,TGCGCCAGCAGTCACACGGGACAGGGGGATTCACCCCTCCACTTT
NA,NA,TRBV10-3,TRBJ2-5,CAISEGHAAETQYF,TGTGCCATCAGTGAGGGACATGCGGCAGAGACCCAGTACTTC
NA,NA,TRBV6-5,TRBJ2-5,CASRTMDRQETQYF,TGTGCCAGCAGGACAATGGACAGACAAGAGACCCAGTACTTC
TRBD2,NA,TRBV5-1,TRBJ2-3,CASSLGPSGGNTDTQYF,TGCGCCAGCAGCTTGGGCCCTAGCGGGGGGAACACAGATACGCAGTATTTT
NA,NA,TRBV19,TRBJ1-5,CASSYVLASGQPQHF,TGTGCCAGTAGTTATGTGTTAGCTTCAGGGCAGCCCCAGCATTTT
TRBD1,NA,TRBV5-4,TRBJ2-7,CASSRDRRKQYF,TGTGCCAGCAGTAGGGACAGGCGAAAGCAGTACTTC